What follows describes a single T cell receptor (beta chain). This clone was seen a handful of times. There is no known antigen for this receptor. No base quality information exists; no much larger clone differs at one position. The data derive from a study of blood T cell repertoires in COVID-19 (dated by TCRdb to about 2020). For the wider study: Samples covering the acute and convalescent phases of COVID-19 were provided by collaborators in the United States, Italy and Spain. The prospective study material was composed of cDNA or gDNA derived from T cells, B-cell-depleted T cells, or PBMCs. Subjects who had been exposed to COVID-19, were actively infected with it, or had recovered from it provided the deeply sampled blood TCRbeta repertoires that made up the dataset. The repertoires were made available in a free public database intended to serve as a resource for research on the immune response to SARS-CoV-2. The samples were drawn from the first 160 participants of the ongoing ImmuneRACE study and from about 1,200 subjects provided by 6 global collaborators. Nearly every sample came with metadata listing a de-identified subject ID, COVID-19 status, age in years and sex. Where HLA class I and class II types were available, the types were taken from metadata supplied by the sample provider, not from assay-based typing. Broad study findings and their caveats: The quantity of clinical and demographic metadata differed by source and by participant and was supplied without curation.

From its cysteine to its phenylalanine, the CDR3 spans 13 amino acids. Only the CDR3 part of the read is kept: 39 bases, read in frame from the first base. Looking up the germline V gene yields CDR1 LGHNT and CDR2 FRNRAP. Ends trimmed: V by 7 bases, J by 4 bases; bases unmatched to a gene: 6. The collaborating institutions used their own protocols to collect whole blood in K2EDTA tubes. For TCRbeta analysis, collaborator samples were shipped as frozen whole blood, as isolated PBMCs, or as DNA extracted from either sample type. TCRbeta CDR3 regions were amplified from genomic DNA by means of the immunoSEQ Assay, a bias-controlled multiplex PCR. As for how the authors treated the data: Within the assay, amplification of reference gene primers was used to estimate how many nucleated cells each sample contained. To quantify the absolute abundance of each unique TCRbeta CDR3 rearrangement, sequence reads were collapsed and filtered. For each sample, productive Simpson clonality was calculated as the square root of Simpson's diversity index over productive rearrangements. TCRdb took over this immuneACCESS table, retaining in-frame rearrangements with V and J assigned. Such tables are incomplete; in checked studies, under half of the missing clones stem from an unresolved V gene, and the remainder is unexplained. For V, J and clone size, that table is used; D and trimming come from the DNA. A total of approximately 74,000 clones appear in this sample, about four fifths of them only once. Roughly 44% of the sample comes from the top ten.

The chain is assembled from TRBV12-5 and TRBJ1-1; 7 bases in between match TRBD1. This TCR was recovered from a human donor in a cohort sampled during active COVID-19. Material for sequencing was peripheral blood. The DNA is as follows: TGTGCTAGTGCCGTGCAGGGGGTCACTGAAGCTTTCTTT. It encodes CASAVQGVTEAFF. The entire variable domain, with the stretches around the CDR3 drawn from the reference TRBV12-5 and TRBJ1-1 proteins, is DARVTQTPRHKVTEMGQEVTMRCQPILGHNTVFWYRQTMMQGLELLAYFRNRAPLDDSGMPKDRFSAEMPDATLATLKIQPSEPRDSAVYFCASAVQGVTEAFFGQGTRLTVV.